Listed below are T cell receptor beta chains from one sample, sequenced in a study of T cells after yellow fever vaccination. TCRdb reprocessed the 5' RACE reads via MiXCR and lists one record per CDR3 protein. The table has about 300,000 distinct CDR3 sequences, around 8.6% seen once. Sequencing used CD4+ T cells sorted from PBMCs, obtained 5 days after the yellow fever booster vaccination. All receptors derive from a young man who received the YFV17D yellow fever vaccine. Both conserved end residues are part of each CDR3. A D gene is named only where the DNA matches it firmly. A row's size may be missing; if present it is once, few, many or a size class.

V gene	J gene	clone size	D gene	CDR3 DNA	CDR3 protein
TRBV6-2/TRBV6-3	TRBJ1-2	few	NA	TGTGCCAGCAGCCGACAAGGGACCTATGGCTACACCTTC	CASSRQGTYGYTF
TRBV29-1	TRBJ1-1	many	NA	TGCAGCGCTGAGCGGGGGCTGAACACTGAAGCTTTCTTT	CSAERGLNTEAFF
TRBV18	TRBJ2-5	NA	TRBD2	TGTGCCAGCTCCCCCGACGGGGGGGAGACCCAGTACTTC	CASSPDGGETQYF
TRBV7-9	TRBJ1-2	NA	NA	TGTGCCAGCAGCGCCACCCAATGGGGGGCCACAGGCACCTTC	CASSATQWGATGTF
TRBV9	TRBJ2-2	NA	NA	TGTGCCAGCAGCGTAGGGGGCAACGGGGAGCTGTTTTTT	CASSVGGNGELFF
TRBV3-1	TRBJ2-7	NA	TRBD1	TGTGCCAGCAGCCGTGAGACAGGGGGCGGCTACGAGCAGTACTTC	CASSRETGGGYEQYF
TRBV20-1	TRBJ2-3	NA	TRBD1	TGCAGTGCTTTGACAGGGGGGTTTAGCACAGATACGCAGTATTTT	CSALTGGFSTDTQYF
TRBV14	TRBJ2-1	many	NA	TGTGCCAGCAGCCAAGAATTCCCGCGGCGAGGTTACAATGAGCAGTTCTTC	CASSQEFPRRGYNEQFF
TRBV4-1	TRBJ2-5	NA	NA	TGCGCCAGCAGCCAATATCAGGGCCCACCAGAGACCCAGTACTTC	CASSQYQGPPETQYF
TRBV6-5	TRBJ2-2	few	NA	TGTGCCAGCAGTTACCGTTGGCAGAACACCGGGGAGCTGTTTTTT	CASSYRWQNTGELFF
TRBV12-3/TRBV12-4	TRBJ1-1	NA	NA	TGTGCCAGCAGTCCGGGGGGTGAAGCTTTCTTT	CASSPGGEAFF
TRBV4-1	TRBJ2-5	NA	NA	TGCGCCAGCAGCCAAGGCCTGCTCTTCCAAGAGACCCAGTACTTC	CASSQGLLFQETQYF
TRBV29-1	TRBJ1-1	few	NA	TGCAGCGTTGTCGGGCAGCCTAACACTGAAGCTTTCTTT	CSVVGQPNTEAFF
TRBV4-3	TRBJ2-1	NA	TRBD2	TGCGCCAGCAGCCAAGACGGGGGGGGGCCTCTCAGGCAGTTCTTC	CASSQDGGGPLRQFF
TRBV20-1	TRBJ2-3	many	TRBD2	TGCAGTGCTAGACGGGAGGTGGCAGATACGCAGTATTTT	CSARREVADTQYF
TRBV5-1	TRBJ2-7	few	NA	TGCGCCAGCAGGGACATGTTTGCGTACGAGCAGTACTTC	CASRDMFAYEQYF
TRBV12-3/TRBV12-4	TRBJ2-1	NA	TRBD2	TGTGCCAGCAGTTCCCGGGGGGGCTACGGCAATGAGCAGTTCTTC	CASSSRGGYGNEQFF
TRBV4-2	TRBJ2-1	few	TRBD2	TGTGCCAGCAGCCAAGAAGGGGTAGCGGGGCTTTACAATGAGCAGTTCTTC	CASSQEGVAGLYNEQFF
TRBV10-3	TRBJ2-3	few	NA	TGTGCCATCAGTGCGGTGGCAGATACGCAGTATTTT	CAISAVADTQYF
TRBV24-1	TRBJ2-3	few	NA	TGTGCCACCAGTGAGAGAGGGGCTGATACGCAGTATTTT	CATSERGADTQYF
TRBV24-1	TRBJ2-2	few	TRBD2	TGTGCCACCACCGGGACTAGCGGACGTCCGGGCACCGGGGAGCTGTTTTTT	CATTGTSGRPGTGELFF
TRBV23-1	TRBJ2-1	few	TRBD1	TGCGCCAGCAGCCCCAGGACAGGGATAGATGAGCAGTTCTTC	CASSPRTGIDEQFF
TRBV5-5	TRBJ2-1	few	NA	TGTGCCAGCAGCTTGCTAGGGAGCTCCTACAATGAGCAGTTCTTC	CASSLLGSSYNEQFF
TRBV11-2	TRBJ1-1	NA	NA	TGTGCCAGCAGCCATTCGCCTGAAGCTTTCTTT	CASSHSPEAFF
TRBV9	TRBJ1-5	NA	NA	TGTGCCAGCAGCGTAGATCCGGGGAGCCAGCCCCAGCATTTT	CASSVDPGSQPQHF
TRBV9	TRBJ1-1	few	NA	TGTGCCAGCAGCTCGAGAGGCAGCTTGAACACTGAAGCTTTCTTT	CASSSRGSLNTEAFF
TRBV5-1	TRBJ1-1	NA	NA	TGCGCCAGCAGCTTGGGGGGCTGGAACACTGAAGCTTTCTTT	CASSLGGWNTEAFF